These 18 T cell receptor beta chains share one sample of origin, sequenced in a study of T cells expressing NK-cell markers. TCRdb derives one entry per CDR3 protein from the 5' RACE reads, leaving out DNA. This sample carries a few hundred thousand distinct CDR3 sequences, with 3.5% to 4.5% going to the ten biggest clones. Sequencing input: blood T cells: a sorted CD56 or NKG2C T cell subset, CD4+ or CD8+ T cells, or bulk PBMC T cells (not recorded which). The receptors stem from a young man in good health.

V gene TRBV29-1 combines with J gene TRBJ2-1; checking the TCRdb D call of TRBD2 is not possible without DNA. This CDR3 region has 14 residues. Looked up from germline, CDR1 is SQVTM and CDR2 is ANQGSEA. The CDR3 region is CSVGLAITTNAQFF.

The J gene is TRBJ1-2, the V gene TRBV29-1. Per germline, CDR1 SQVTM and CDR2 ANQGSEA. The CDR3 has 12 residues. This CDR3 reads CSVGGQPYGYTF.

The chain couples TRBV12-3 or TRBV12-4 to TRBJ2-1. The CDR3 spans 14 residues. CDR3 region: CASSLDLDHNEQFF.

This chain connects TRBV28 to TRBJ2-7; TCRdb picks TRBD1, but there is no DNA to check that call. The germline V gene has CDR1 MDHEN and CDR2 SYDVKM. The CDR3 has 15 residues. This chain's CDR3 is CASSLSGTGSYEQYF.

CDR3 protein: CSVEIDRGSPLHF. The J gene is TRBJ1-6, the V gene TRBV29-1; TCRdb's assignment of TRBD1 cannot be checked, as there is no DNA. The V gene's germline CDR1 is SQVTM and CDR2 ANQGSEA. The CDR3 is 13 residues long. The full variable domain, with the rest looked up from reference TRBV29-1 and TRBJ1-6, is SAVISQKPSRDICQRGTSLTIQCQVDSQVTMMFWYRQQPGQSLTLIATANQGSEATYESGFVIDKFPISRPNLTFSTLTVSNMSPEDSSIYLCSVEIDRGSPLHFGNGTRLTVT.

This sequence joins TRBV7-9 and TRBJ2-5; TCRdb selects TRBD1, and the lack of DNA leaves this call unchecked. Per germline, CDR1 SEHNR and CDR2 FQNEAQ (reference sequence). The CDR3 totals 17 residues. CDR3 in amino acids: CASSQTPDRRYQETQYF. Variable domain in full (rest from reference TRBV7-9 and TRBJ2-5): DTGVSQNPRHKITKRGQNVTFRCDPISEHNRLYWYRQTLGQGPEFLTYFQNEAQLEKSRLLSDRFSAERPKGSFSTLEIQRTEQGDSAMYLCASSQTPDRRYQETQYFGPGTRLLVL.

V usage is TRBV5-1 and J usage is TRBJ2-2. CDR1 SGHRS and CDR2 YFSETQ come from the germline V gene. The CDR3 has 16 amino acids. The CDR3: CASSPSVVVRTGELFF.

This chain joins TRBV20-1 and TRBJ2-1; TCRdb's D call, TRBD2, is unchecked because there is no DNA. Germline V gene sequence: CDR1 DFQATT, CDR2 SNEGSKA (reference sequence). The CDR3 is 18 residues long. CDR3 residues: CSARELVAVLAGGWEQFF.

V is TRBV5-6 and J is TRBJ1-3. The CDR3 is 16 residues long. Germline V gives CDR1 SGHDT, CDR2 YYEEEE. The CDR3: CASSLSQEYSGNTIYF.

This chain uses TRBV27 with TRBJ2-1; checking the TCRdb D call of TRBD2 is not possible without DNA. CDR3 length: 14 amino acids. In germline, CDR1 is MNHEY, CDR2 SMNVEV (reference sequence). The CDR3 protein is CASSFLVSYNEQFF.

CDR3 loop: CASSSSSGRPTDTQYF. The chain joins TRBV5-4 to TRBJ2-3; the D gene TCRdb calls, TRBD2, cannot be checked with no DNA. The CDR3 contains 16 residues. Per germline, CDR1 SGHNT and CDR2 YYREEE (reference sequence).

V gene TRBV24-1 combines with J gene TRBJ1-1. The germline CDR1 and CDR2 sequences are KGHDR and SFDVKD. There are 15 residues in the CDR3. The CDR3 sequence is CATSDLPSRNTEAFF.

V and J are TRBV20-1 and TRBJ2-1; the D call from TCRdb, TRBD2, cannot be confirmed without DNA. The CDR3 runs 14 residues. CDR1 is DFQATT, CDR2 SNEGSKA, per germline (reference sequence). The CDR3 loop is CSASPGLADGLEFF.

The gene calls are TRBV20-1 and TRBJ2-1; TCRdb's D call of TRBD2 is untestable without DNA. The germline gives CDR1 DFQATT, CDR2 SNEGSKA (reference sequence). This CDR3 contains 18 residues. The CDR3 region is CSARVVLGGGNIYNEQFF.

The chain couples TRBV24-1 to TRBJ2-4; TCRdb selects TRBD1, and the lack of DNA leaves this call unchecked. Germline V CDR1 and CDR2: KGHDR, SFDVKD. The length of the CDR3 is 12 residues. The CDR3 region is CATSEQGTVQYF.

The V gene is TRBV30, the J gene TRBJ2-7. Germline V gene lookup returns CDR1 GTSNPN and CDR2 SVGIG (reference sequence). This CDR3 is built from 12 residues. The CDR3 spells CAWSVLNYEQYF.

This chain links TRBV30 with TRBJ2-4; TCRdb names TRBD1, which stays unverified in the absence of DNA. The germline V gene has CDR1 GTSNPN and CDR2 SVGIG (reference sequence). The CDR3 loop spans 13 amino acids. The CDR3 spells CAWKAGGGNIQYF.

The chain has TRBV12-3 or TRBV12-4 and TRBJ1-6. CDR3 size: 13 residues. CDR3 sequence reads: CASRFPDGSPLHF.